The 29 T cell receptor beta chains given below trace back to one sample, sequenced in a study of T cells in Graves' hyperthyroidism and ophthalmopathy (dated by TCRdb to between 2018 and 2021). Library generation was performed with multiplex PCR. Instrument used: Illumina HiSeq 2000. TCR beta CDR3 regions were amplified from RNA transcripts. The first round of RT-PCR for the TCR CDR3 was performed with the HTBI primer set and the Qiagen OneStep RT-PCR kit. TCRdb reworked the public reads: Q25 trimming with fastp, MiXCR clone assembly, productive beta chains retained. Each entry is one CDR3 protein sequence, shown with its most common DNA and genes. This sample lists 350,000 to 500,000 distinct CDR3 sequences; roughly 15% were detected once. The ten largest make up 5.3% of the sample. Sequencing was carried out using blood. The source is a woman younger than 30 with Graves' hyperthyroidism.

The chain couples TRBV3-1 to TRBJ2-5, with a weak D call TRBD1 (5 bases). Trimming shortened V by 1 base and J by 3 bases, and 15 bases separated the two germline ends. This CDR3 is 16 amino acids long. Germline loops: CDR1 LGHDT, CDR2 YNNKEL (reference sequence). Here the CDR3 DNA reads TGTGCCAGCAGCCAAGGGGGCAAGGCTGGGAAAGAGACCCAGTACTTC. Translated, it gives CASSQGGKAGKETQYF.

This clonotype was seen only a few times. The V gene is TRBV6-1, the J gene TRBJ2-7; 8 bases fit TRBD2. Per germline, CDR1 MNHNS and CDR2 SASEGT. The J segment lost 2 bases and the V segment lost 1 base, leaving 13 bases of the junction unmatched. This CDR3 is 18 amino acids long. The CDR3 loop is CASSEGLSGSGKTYEQYF. CDR3 nucleotide sequence: TGTGCCAGCAGTGAAGGGTTGTCGGGTAGCGGGAAAACCTACGAGCAGTACTTC.

This clonotype was seen repeatedly, ten times or more. The chain combines TRBV5-1 with TRBJ1-1, with D tentatively TRBD1 (6 bases). Looked up from germline, CDR1 is SGHRS and CDR2 is YFSETQ. Trimming pared 2 bases from V and 4 bases from J, leaving 12 bases between. CDR3 length: 14 residues. The CDR3 region is CASSLSGAITEAFF. As DNA, the CDR3 is TGCGCCAGCAGCTTATCGGGGGCGATCACTGAAGCTTTCTTT.

There are many counts of this clonotype. The genes are TRBV12-3 or TRBV12-4 and TRBJ2-2; 8 positions match TRBD1. The CDR3 consists of 15 residues. The V segment lost 7 bases and the J segment 1 base; nucleotides outside the gene matches: 5. The CDR3 reads CASTGGKRNTGELFF. In DNA, the CDR3 is TGTGCCAGCACAGGGGGCAAGAGGAACACCGGGGAGCTGTTTTTT.

This clonotype was observed at least ten times. The chain employs TRBV6-1 and TRBJ1-1; weak D call: TRBD1 (5 bases). V was clipped by 5 bases and J by 3 bases, with 13 bases between them. The CDR3 sequence is 14 residues long. Germline V gene sequence: CDR1 MNHNS, CDR2 SASEGT. The CDR3 coding sequence is TGTGCCAGCAGTCTTCCCGGGACGTACACTGAAGCTTTCTTT. The encoded protein is CASSLPGTYTEAFF.

This clonotype was found many times. V gene TRBV11-1 combines with J gene TRBJ1-1; D perhaps matches TRBD1 (5 bases). V was cut by 1 base and J by 11 bases, with 11 bases left in between. This CDR3 has 12 amino acids. From germline, CDR1 is SGHAT and CDR2 FQDESV (reference sequence). CDR3 nucleotide sequence: TGTGCCAGCAGCTTAGTTGAGGGGATGGCTTTCTTT. Translated: CASSLVEGMAFF.

This clonotype was observed at least ten times. This chain joins TRBV6-2 or TRBV6-3 and TRBJ2-7; D might be TRBD1 or TRBD2, each matching 5 bases. The CDR3 loop spans 13 amino acids. V gave up 4 bases and J gave up 9 bases, with 16 bases separating them. In germline, CDR1 is MNHEY, CDR2 SVGEGT. The chain's CDR3 is CASSSIEGHRQYF. DNA for the CDR3: TGTGCCAGCAGTTCAATAGAGGGGCATCGGCAGTACTTC.

This clonotype was observed at least ten times. The chain couples TRBV7-8 to TRBJ1-2, with 12 bases aligning to TRBD1. V lost 5 bases to trimming and J lost 1 base; unmatched junction nucleotides: 8. The CDR3 consists of 17 residues. The germline V gene encodes CDR1 SGHVS and CDR2 FQNEAQ. The chain's CDR3 is CASSTLGQGAVNYGYTF. Here the CDR3 DNA reads TGTGCCAGCAGCACCCTGGGACAGGGGGCAGTTAACTATGGCTACACCTTC.

The J gene is TRBJ1-5, the V gene TRBV20-1; 10 bases align to TRBD1. Germline V gives CDR1 DFQATT, CDR2 SNEGSKA (reference sequence). CDR3 length equals 18 residues. The junction had 10 bases not matched to a gene; V was cut back by 2 bases and J by 0 bases. The DNA for the CDR3 is TGCAGTGCTAGAAACCCCGGGACAGGGGCTAGTAGCAATCAGCCCCAGCATTTT. This codes for CSARNPGTGASSNQPQHF.

This clonotype occurred many times. This chain connects TRBV28 to TRBJ2-1; 9 bases align to TRBD2. The germline CDR1 and CDR2 sequences are MDHEN and SYDVKM. Germline trimming cut 4 bases from V and 2 bases from J; bases unmatched to any gene: 6. The CDR3 is 16 residues long. CDR3 protein: CASSWASGTTYNEQFF. For the CDR3, the DNA is TGTGCCAGCAGTTGGGCTAGCGGGACCACCTACAATGAGCAGTTCTTC.

This clonotype was counted many times. The chain carries TRBV11-2 and TRBJ2-3; D is ambiguous. The CDR3 is made up of 15 amino acids. The germline V gene has CDR1 SGHAT and CDR2 FQNNGV. Trimming took 0 bases from V and 1 from J, leaving 8 bases between them. In nucleotides, the CDR3 is TGTGCCAGCAGCTTAGAATCCAGCGGCACAGATACGCAGTATTTT. Its translation is CASSLESSGTDTQYF.

This clonotype was found many times. The genes are TRBV20-1 and TRBJ2-7, with 11 bases identical to TRBD2. CDR1 DFQATT and CDR2 SNEGSKA come from the germline V gene (reference sequence). CDR3 size: 14 residues. After removal of 7 bases from V and 3 bases from J, the junction contained 8 bases not matched to a gene. The CDR3 loop is CSVSTGTSGYEQYF. The CDR3 coding sequence is TGCAGTGTGTCGACCGGGACTAGCGGCTACGAGCAGTACTTC.

This clonotype was recorded only once. The junction and the germline gene differ at one end; a read error may be behind it. The chain's CDR3 is CASSLGSIDTQYF. The DNA of the CDR3 is TGTGCCAGCAGTTTAGGAAGCATAGATACGCAGTATTTT. This chain joins TRBV28 and TRBJ2-3; no clear D gene. The CDR3 is 13 amino acids. In germline, CDR1 is MDHEN, CDR2 SYDVKM.

In its sample, this clonotype was seen many times. The DNA for the CDR3 is TGTGCCAGCAGCCCGGGGACTAGCGGTTACAATGAGCAGTTCTTC. Translating gives CASSPGTSGYNEQFF. The chain uses TRBV7-3 and TRBJ2-1; 11 nucleotides agree with TRBD2. The CDR3 consists of 15 residues. V dropped 5 bases and J dropped 4; count of bases not matched to a gene: 4. The germline CDR1 and CDR2 sequences are SGHTA and FQGTGA.

This clonotype appeared many times. The chain employs TRBV27 and TRBJ2-1; D uncertain. V lost 6 bases to trimming and J lost 1 base, with 10 bases between them. Germline lookup yields CDR1 MNHEY and CDR2 SMNVEV (reference sequence). This CDR3 contains 14 residues. The CDR3 coding sequence is TGTGCCAGCAGAGCAAGTGCGTCCTACAATGAGCAGTTCTTC. Amino acid sequence: CASRASASYNEQFF.

The rearrangement links TRBV27 to TRBJ2-7; possibly TRBD2 for D (5 bases). V shed 3 bases and J shed 4 bases, with 25 bases lying between them. The length of the CDR3 is 18 residues. In germline, CDR1 is MNHEY, CDR2 SMNVEV (reference sequence). CDR3 nucleotide sequence: TGTGCCAGCAGTTTCCGCCTACTAGGAACGGGTATCCTGTACGAGCAGTACTTC. Translation: CASSFRLLGTGILYEQYF.

The CDR3 nucleotides read TGTGCCAGCAGCTTGGAAGGGACGGCTAGCAATCAGCCCCAGCATTTT. It specifies CASSLEGTASNQPQHF. The gene calls are TRBV7-8 and TRBJ1-5, with TRBD1 as a possible D gene (5 bases). Germline-derived CDR1 and CDR2 are SGHVS and FQNEAQ. The CDR3 is made up of 16 amino acids. The germline V and J ends were trimmed by 3 bases and 0 bases, with 12 bases remaining between them. The full variable domain, rest sourced from reference TRBV7-8 and TRBJ1-5, is GAGVSQSPRYKVAKRGQDVALRCDPISGHVSLFWYQQALGQGPEFLTYFQNEAQLDKSGLPSDRFFAERPEGSVSTLKIQRTQQEDSAVYLCASSLEGTASNQPQHFGDGTRLSIL.

A single count supports this clonotype. This chain joins TRBV2 and TRBJ1-5, with 10 bases that match TRBD1. Losses at the gene ends were 4 bases for V and 14 bases for J; bases not matched to a gene: 8. Looked up from germline, CDR1 is SNHLY and CDR2 is FYNNEI. The CDR3 runs to 13 residues. This CDR3 reads CASSVLGQGEKHF. CDR3 in DNA: TGTGCCAGCAGTGTCCTCGGACAGGGGGAGAAGCATTTT.

The gene calls are TRBV9 and TRBJ1-2; 9 positions match TRBD1. CDR3 length: 16 residues. V was clipped by 3 bases and J by 2 bases; unmatched bases: 8. CDR1 and CDR2 (germline): SGDLS, YYNGEE. The CDR3 bases are TGTGCCAGCAGCGACCACCCGGACAGGGGCAACTATGGCTACACCTTC. Protein sequence: CASSDHPDRGNYGYTF. Looking up the rest from reference TRBV9 and TRBJ1-2 gives the full variable domain: DSGVTQTPKHLITATGQRVTLRCSPRSGDLSVYWYQQSLDQGLQFLIQYYNGEERAKGNILERFSAQQFPDLHSELNLSSLELGDSALYFCASSDHPDRGNYGYTFGSGTRLTVV.

Many counts were recorded for this clonotype. The chain links TRBV14 to TRBJ2-1; 13 bases line up with TRBD2. The CDR3 has 16 residues. Germline loops: CDR1 SGHDN, CDR2 FVKESK. V trimming: 4 bases; J trimming: 5 bases; junction bases outside the gene matches: 5. This chain's CDR3 is CASSPLLAGGNNEQFF. In DNA form, the CDR3 reads TGTGCCAGCAGCCCCTTACTAGCGGGAGGGAACAATGAGCAGTTCTTC.

Turning to this clonotype: At one end the junction does not follow the germline gene, possibly because of a read error. The chain links TRBV6-1 to TRBJ1-5, with D maybe TRBD1 (5 bases). This CDR3 comprises 15 residues. Germline V gene lookup returns CDR1 MNHNS and CDR2 SASEGT. CDR3 in DNA: TGTGCCAGCAGCCCCGGTGGGGGTAGCAATCAGCCCCACCATTTT. This encodes CASSPGGGSNQPHHF.

The chain combines TRBV28 with TRBJ1-4, with no clear D. V was clipped by 3 bases and J by 5 bases, with 7 bases between them. CDR1 is MDHEN, CDR2 SYDVKM, per germline. The CDR3 runs to 13 residues. CDR3 sequence: CASSFGRNEKLFF. As DNA, the CDR3 is TGTGCCAGCAGTTTTGGCAGGAATGAAAAACTGTTTTTT.

This clonotype showed up many times. V is TRBV5-1 and J is TRBJ1-1; 8 bases align to TRBD1. Germline assignment: CDR1 SGHRS and CDR2 YFSETQ. The V and J ends lost 0 bases and 5 bases, in that order; junction bases with no gene match: 6. The CDR3 loop spans 15 amino acids. The CDR3 region has the DNA TGCGCCAGCAGCTTGGCGGCAGGGGGCGTGACTGAAGCTTTCTTT. As protein: CASSLAAGGVTEAFF.

The sample holds many counts of this clonotype. J is TRBJ2-7 and V is TRBV10-3; 10 bases are shared with TRBD2. Unmatched junction bases numbered 6, after V lost 0 bases and J lost 7 bases. CDR1 and CDR2 from the germline V gene are ENHRY and SYGVKD. This CDR3 is built from 15 residues. The CDR3 DNA is TGTGCCATCAGTGAGTCGACTAGCGGGCCGCTAGAGCAGTACTTC. Translating gives CAISESTSGPLEQYF.

The chain uses TRBV12-3 or TRBV12-4 and TRBJ2-2; D is ambiguous. V was clipped by 1 base and J by 6 bases, with 9 bases between them. This CDR3 has 14 amino acids. This CDR3 is CASSLGQMSGELFF. The CDR3 coding sequence is TGTGCCAGCAGTTTAGGGCAGATGTCCGGGGAGCTGTTTTTT.

This clonotype was detected many times. The chain couples TRBV5-5 to TRBJ2-1, with 8 bases matching TRBD2. The CDR3 consists of 14 residues. The germline gives CDR1 SGHKS, CDR2 YYEKEE (reference sequence). The J segment lost 3 bases and the V segment lost 6 bases, leaving 5 bases of the junction unmatched. CDR3 nucleotide sequence: TGTGCCAGCACCCCAGCGGGAGACTACAATGAGCAGTTCTTC. This encodes CASTPAGDYNEQFF.

The count of this clonotype is one. The chain links TRBV20-1 to TRBJ2-1; 8 bases are a match to TRBD2. Trimming at V came to 0 bases and at J to 5 bases, leaving 6 bases not matched to a gene. Germline values: CDR1 DFQATT, CDR2 SNEGSKA (reference sequence). The CDR3 runs to 15 residues. CDR3 sequence reads: CSARDSRGANNEQFF. Here the CDR3 DNA reads TGCAGTGCTAGAGATTCGCGGGGGGCAAACAATGAGCAGTTCTTC.

This clonotype was detected ten times or more. The chain recombines TRBV28 with TRBJ2-1; 11 nucleotides align to TRBD2. The germline V gene encodes CDR1 MDHEN and CDR2 SYDVKM. With 6 bases clipped from V and 8 bases from J, the junction kept 9 bases outside the gene matches. CDR3 length: 15 residues. CDR3 in amino acids: CASSPRLAGSDEQFF. DNA for the CDR3: TGTGCCAGCAGCCCTCGACTAGCGGGATCTGATGAGCAGTTCTTC.

This clonotype was counted a few times. V usage is TRBV7-8 and J usage is TRBJ2-1; TRBD2 matches 11 bases. Trimming at V came to 4 bases and at J to 3 bases, leaving 5 bases not matched to a gene. The CDR3 sequence is 16 residues long. Germline V gene data show CDR1 as SGHVS and CDR2 as FQNEAQ. The CDR3 reads CASSSILAGGYNEQFF. As DNA, the CDR3 is TGTGCCAGCAGCTCCATTCTAGCGGGAGGCTACAATGAGCAGTTCTTC.